This T cell receptor (beta chain) was sequenced during a study of beta chain features in type 1 diabetes. Study-wide findings and caveats: Junctions at VDJ sites from type 1 diabetes patients had fewer insertions and more deletions. Moderately but significantly shorter TCRB CDR3s were found in Type 1 diabetes patients in all four CD4+ subsets. PCR might show a preference for shorter templates, equally across patients and controls.

Germline CDR1 reads SGHVS; CDR2 reads FQNEAQ. CDR3 length equals 13 residues. V gave up 1 base and J gave up 8 bases, with 11 bases separating them. As every portion of the isolated RNA was reverse transcribed, the sequencing read expressed TCRB transcripts. The method was immunoSEQ multiplex PCR; TCRdb's version includes in-frame clones alone and lacks a portion of them. The sample carries about 52,000 clones, roughly 41% recorded once. Worth noting for this clone: Antigen: not known.

This chain uses TRBV7-8 with TRBJ1-2; the D is unclear. Sequencing input: Tregs from blood. The TCR comes from a man aged 25-40 years with type 1 diabetes. The CDR3: CASSLGGGEGYTF. CDR3 DNA sequence: TGTGCCAGCAGCTTAGGAGGTGGGGAGGGCTACACCTTC.